The 31 T cell receptor beta chains below were found in one sample sequenced in a study of beta chain features in type 1 diabetes. Study-wide results and limits: People with Type 1 diabetes carried modestly yet significantly shorter TCRB CDR3s in all four CD4+ subsets.

Expressed TCRB transcripts got sequenced, as all isolated RNA was reverse transcribed. This table comes from immunoSEQ multiplex PCR, and its TCRdb copy is limited to in-frame clones, with some not included. The table records some 370,000 clones, around a tenth of them present only once. These receptors' antigens are unknown. The sequencing input was central memory CD4+ T cells from blood. Receptor source: a young man with type 1 diabetes.

The table lists this clone with a few counts. V is TRBV7-2 and J is TRBJ2-4, with D unclear. Germline loops: CDR1 SGHTA, CDR2 FQGNSA. The CDR3 spans 12 residues. Deletions cut 4 bases from V and 14 bases from J, with 15 bases between. The CDR3 is CASSYPPSAEYF. CDR3 sequence (DNA): TGTGCCAGCAGCTACCCTCCGAGCGCAGAGTACTTC.

The rearrangement links TRBV6-5 to TRBJ2-1, with 8 bases identical to TRBD2. The CDR3 spans 15 residues. Germline CDR1 and CDR2: MNHEY and SVGAGI. V shed 0 bases, J shed 7 bases, and the junction held 5 bases outside the gene matches. CDR3: CASSYSPSGLNEQFF. The CDR3 nucleotides are TGTGCCAGCAGTTACTCGCCTAGCGGGCTTAATGAGCAGTTCTTC.

This chain joins TRBV11-2 and TRBJ1-1; D gene ambiguous. The CDR3 covers 14 residues. CDR1 and CDR2 (germline): SGHAT, FQNNGV. V lost 1 base to trimming and J lost 4 bases, with 10 bases between them. CDR3: CASSLVLGSTEAFF. The CDR3 DNA reads TGTGCCAGCAGCTTAGTCTTGGGGAGCACTGAAGCTTTCTTT.

This clone was seen many times. As DNA, the CDR3 is TGCAGCGTGACAGGGACTAATGAAAAACTGTTTTTT. This codes for CSVTGTNEKLFF. The V call is TRBV29-1, the J call TRBJ1-4; 7 bases map to TRBD1. Germline values: CDR1 SQVTM, CDR2 ANQGSEA. J was trimmed by 2 bases and V by 6 bases; bases with no gene match: 0. The CDR3 totals 12 residues.

The chain joins TRBV28 to TRBJ1-2; unclear D gene. The CDR3 covers 12 residues. Germline CDR1 reads MDHEN; CDR2 reads SYDVKM. The ends were cut back, 6 bases at V and 8 bases at J, with 13 bases in the middle. The CDR3 sequence: CASSRPPWGYTF. Written as DNA, the CDR3 is TGTGCCAGCAGCCGCCCCCCTTGGGGCTACACCTTC.

V usage is TRBV7-3 and J usage is TRBJ2-7; D ambiguous. Trimming removed 5 bases from V and 6 bases from J, with 14 bases in between. This CDR3 is 13 amino acids long. Germline V CDR1 and CDR2: SGHTA, FQGTGA. The CDR3 region is CASSQAATTEQYF. For the CDR3, the DNA is TGTGCCAGCAGCCAGGCGGCCACCACCGAGCAGTACTTC.

This clone showed up just a few times. The V and J genes are TRBV30 and TRBJ2-3, with 7 bases that match TRBD1. Germline trimming cut 7 bases from V and 5 bases from J; bases unmatched to any gene: 9. In germline, CDR1 is GTSNPN, CDR2 SVGIG (reference sequence). The CDR3 is 13 residues long. The CDR3 sequence: CALGQAAGDTQYF. CDR3 coding DNA: TGTGCCTTAGGACAGGCCGCGGGAGATACGCAGTATTTT.

The chain recombines TRBV6-6 with TRBJ1-2; no definite D call. Germline CDR1 and CDR2: MNHNY and SVGAGI (reference sequence). The CDR3 covers 12 residues. V lost 6 bases and J lost 8, with 13 bases in between. Here the CDR3 reads CASRYRDEGYTF. The DNA of the CDR3 is TGTGCCAGCAGATATCGGGATGAGGGCTACACCTTC.

The table lists this clone with a few counts. This rearrangement joins TRBV7-9 to TRBJ1-4; D remains ambiguous. CDR1 SEHNR and CDR2 FQNEAQ come from the germline V gene (reference sequence). V was pared by 4 bases and J by 15 bases, with 12 bases between. The CDR3 extends over 11 amino acids. The CDR3 loop reads CASSSGGSVFF. The CDR3 nucleotides are TGTGCCAGCAGCTCTGGCGGGTCGGTGTTTTTT.

The chain's CDR3 is CASSPQGGLAGSYNEQFF. The DNA for the CDR3 is TGCGCCAGCAGCCCCCAAGGAGGTCTAGCGGGCTCCTACAATGAGCAGTTCTTC. The chain links TRBV4-3 to TRBJ2-1, with 8 bases that match TRBD2. Looked up from germline, CDR1 is LGHNA and CDR2 is YSLEER. Trimming cost V 4 bases and J 0 bases; bases outside gene matches: 11. CDR3 size: 18 residues.

The J gene is TRBJ2-6, the V gene TRBV2; D ambiguous. The V gene's germline CDR1 is SNHLY and CDR2 FYNNEI. V lost 6 bases and J lost 4, with 16 bases in between. The CDR3 contains 16 residues. CDR3 region: CASSLLEISGANVLTF. The CDR3 DNA is TGTGCCAGCAGCTTACTCGAAATTTCCGGGGCCAACGTCCTGACTTTC. Based on the CDR3 plus reference TRBV2 and TRBJ2-6, the full variable domain is EPEVTQTPSHQVTQMGQEVILRCVPISNHLYFYWYRQILGQKVEFLVSFYNNEISEKSEIFDDQFSVERPDGSNFTLKIRSTKLEDSAMYFCASSLLEISGANVLTFGAGSRLTVL.

The rearrangement joins TRBV5-6 to TRBJ1-3; 8 nucleotides agree with TRBD1. Germline values: CDR1 SGHDT, CDR2 YYEEEE. V lost 4 bases and J lost 0; bases outside the gene matches: 9. The CDR3 is 17 amino acids. The CDR3 nucleotides are TGTGCCAGCAGCCAACGCGGCAGGGGGCTCTCTGGAAACACCATATATTTT. Protein sequence: CASSQRGRGLSGNTIYF.

This clone was recorded a few times. This chain uses TRBV27 with TRBJ1-1; D may be TRBD1 (6 bases). V shed 8 bases and J shed 1 base, with 17 bases lying between them. The length of the CDR3 is 15 residues. The V gene's germline CDR1 is MNHEY and CDR2 SMNVEV (reference sequence). CDR3 nucleotides: TGTGCCAGCCGAAGGACAGAGAGGCAGAACACTGAAGCTTTCTTT. Translating gives CASRRTERQNTEAFF.

In this sample, this clone turned up a few times. The J gene is TRBJ2-5, the V gene TRBV6-5, with D perhaps matching TRBD2 (5 bases). CDR1 and CDR2 (germline): MNHEY, SVGAGI. The CDR3 is 10 amino acids. Trimming removed 8 bases at V and 4 bases at J, with 5 bases between. The CDR3 reads CASGRETQYF. CDR3 in DNA: TGTGCCAGCGGGAGAGAGACCCAGTACTTC.

This clone was detected many times. The chain recombines TRBV10-3 with TRBJ2-5, with 8 bases lining up with TRBD1. The CDR3 contains 16 residues. Germline V lookup: CDR1 ENHRY, CDR2 SYGVKD. J was trimmed by 0 bases and V by 6 bases; bases with no gene match: 9. The CDR3 DNA reads TGTGCCATCAGCCGACAGGGGCGGAGGTACCAAGAGACCCAGTACTTC. It is translated as CAISRQGRRYQETQYF.

This clone has just a few counts. The V and J genes are TRBV2 and TRBJ2-5; the D is unclear. With 2 bases removed from V and 5 bases from J, the gap between germline ends came to 9 bases. CDR3 length: 13 residues. Germline lookup yields CDR1 SNHLY and CDR2 FYNNEI. CDR3 DNA sequence: TGTGCCAGCAGTGAACAGGTCGCGGAGACCCAGTACTTC. As protein: CASSEQVAETQYF.

V and J are TRBV9 and TRBJ1-1, with D maybe TRBD1 (5 bases). Germline V gene lookup returns CDR1 SGDLS and CDR2 YYNGEE. The CDR3 covers 16 residues. Trimming removed 4 bases at V and 4 bases at J, with 20 bases between. The CDR3 loop is CASSLLARALTTEAFF. The CDR3 region has the DNA TGTGCCAGCAGCTTACTCGCCAGGGCTTTAACCACTGAAGCTTTCTTT.

There are many counts of this clone. The chain has TRBV6-6 and TRBJ1-2; D uncertain. From germline, CDR1 is MNHNY and CDR2 SVGAGI (reference sequence). Between the trimmed V and J ends, which lost 7 bases and 2 bases, there was a span of 14 bases. CDR3 length equals 14 residues. The CDR3 spells CASTLLMGNYGYTF. The CDR3 nucleotides are TGTGCCAGCACCTTACTCATGGGGAACTATGGCTACACCTTC.

This clone was counted a few times. The chain combines TRBV5-6 with TRBJ2-5; D perhaps matches TRBD2 (6 bases). The end of the DNA fits TRBJ2-7 better, so the J call may be wrong. The CDR3 is made up of 15 amino acids. Germline V CDR1 and CDR2: SGHDT, YYEEEE. CDR3 sequence (DNA): TGTGCCAGCAGCCCCAGACTAGAAAATTCCTACGAGCAGTACTTC. It translates to CASSPRLENSYEQYF.

In DNA form, the CDR3 reads TGTGCCAGCACCCCGGTCACAGATACGCAGTATTTT. It codes for CASTPVTDTQYF. The chain couples TRBV11-2 to TRBJ2-3; D remains ambiguous. Trimming stripped 7 bases from V and 2 bases from J, with 7 bases between. Per germline, CDR1 SGHAT and CDR2 FQNNGV. CDR3 length: 12 amino acids. Complete variable domain (other parts from reference TRBV11-2 and TRBJ2-3): EAGVAQSPRYKIIEKRQSVAFWCNPISGHATLYWYQQILGQGPKLLIQFQNNGVVDDSQLPKDRFSAERLKGVDSTLKIQPAKLEDSAVYLCASTPVTDTQYFGPGTRLTVL.

Concerning this clone itself: Sequence at one end of the junction differs from germline and may be a read error. The rearrangement joins TRBV7-9 to TRBJ2-2; D may be TRBD1 (5 bases). The CDR3 extends over 13 amino acids. Germline CDR1 reads SEHNR; CDR2 reads FQNEAQ (reference sequence). CDR3 sequence reads: CASSLDRSGELFF. CDR3 nucleotide sequence: TGTGCTAGCAGCCTCGACAGATCCGGGGAGCTGTTTTTT.

This clone was seen more than once but under ten times. CDR3 protein: CASSLALPGYEQYF. For the CDR3, the DNA is TGTGCCAGCAGCTTAGCACTCCCGGGCTACGAGCAGTACTTC. The rearrangement joins TRBV7-2 to TRBJ2-7; D uncertain. The V end was cut by 0 bases, the J end by 3 bases, with 9 bases between. CDR1 SGHTA and CDR2 FQGNSA come from the germline V gene. CDR3 length equals 14 residues.

This clone was seen a few times. V gene TRBV28 combines with J gene TRBJ2-1, with D possibly TRBD1 on 6 matching bases. Germline assignment: CDR1 MDHEN and CDR2 SYDVKM. The CDR3 is 14 residues long. Trimming left V 8 bases short and J 1 base short, with 12 bases between. The CDR3 protein is CASAQGLSYNEQFF. The CDR3 DNA sequence: TGTGCCAGCGCTCAGGGGCTTTCCTACAATGAGCAGTTCTTC.

This clone has more than one count but fewer than ten. The rearrangement joins TRBV7-9 to TRBJ1-2; tentatively, D is TRBD1 (6 bases). CDR3 length equals 12 residues. Germline lookup yields CDR1 SEHNR and CDR2 FQNEAQ (reference sequence). Trimming cost V 5 bases and J 6 bases, with 10 bases left between them. The CDR3 reads CASSRGDNGYTF. Here the CDR3 DNA reads TGTGCCAGCAGCCGGGGGGACAATGGCTACACCTTC.

This chain links TRBV4-3 with TRBJ1-1, with D perhaps TRBD1 (5 bases). Per germline, CDR1 LGHNA and CDR2 YSLEER. The germline V and J ends were trimmed by 2 bases and 4 bases, with 11 bases remaining between them. The CDR3 is 14 amino acids. The CDR3 nucleotides are TGCGCCAGCAGCCAACAGGGTACGAGCACTGAAGCTTTCTTT. Amino acids: CASSQQGTSTEAFF.

The table lists this clone with a few counts. The chain uses TRBV2 and TRBJ2-1; possibly TRBD1 for D (5 bases). The germline CDR1 and CDR2 sequences are SNHLY and FYNNEI. The CDR3 is made up of 15 amino acids. The V and J ends lost 1 base and 7 bases respectively, with 14 bases between them. CDR3: CASSEEGGRTNEQFF. In DNA form, the CDR3 reads TGTGCCAGCAGTGAAGAAGGTGGCAGGACAAATGAGCAGTTCTTC. Based on the CDR3 plus reference TRBV2 and TRBJ2-1, the full variable domain is EPEVTQTPSHQVTQMGQEVILRCVPISNHLYFYWYRQILGQKVEFLVSFYNNEISEKSEIFDDQFSVERPDGSNFTLKIRSTKLEDSAMYFCASSEEGGRTNEQFFGPGTRLTVL.

The chain joins TRBV5-1 to TRBJ1-2; the match to TRBD1 covers 8 bases. Losses at the gene ends were 2 bases for V and 2 bases for J; bases not matched to a gene: 11. Germline assignment: CDR1 SGHRS and CDR2 YFSETQ. The CDR3 extends over 17 amino acids. The CDR3 DNA reads as TGCGCCAGCAGCTTAAAAGCCGGGACAGGTGACAACTATGGCTACACCTTC. Translation: CASSLKAGTGDNYGYTF.

This clone was counted at least ten times. V usage is TRBV29-1 and J usage is TRBJ2-4; 8 bases align to TRBD2. This CDR3 comprises 12 residues. The junction had 5 bases not matched to a gene; V was cut back by 4 bases and J by 9 bases. Germline assignment: CDR1 SQVTM and CDR2 ANQGSEA. The CDR3 DNA is TGCAGCGTTGGGAACCGGGAGGGCATTCAGTACTTC. This codes for CSVGNREGIQYF. The full variable domain, rest sourced from reference TRBV29-1 and TRBJ2-4, is SAVISQKPSRDICQRGTSLTIQCQVDSQVTMMFWYRQQPGQSLTLIATANQGSEATYESGFVIDKFPISRPNLTFSTLTVSNMSPEDSSIYLCSVGNREGIQYFGAGTRLSVL.

This clone was found a few times. V gene TRBV6-1 combines with J gene TRBJ2-2; 7 nucleotides align to TRBD2. The germline gives CDR1 MNHNS, CDR2 SASEGT. The CDR3 extends over 14 amino acids. After removal of 7 bases from V and 7 bases from J, the junction contained 9 bases not matched to a gene. The chain's CDR3 is CASKKDTGGGELFF. CDR3 DNA: TGTGCCAGCAAAAAGGACACGGGAGGCGGGGAGCTGTTTTTT.

The rearrangement uses TRBV28 and TRBJ1-5; D call uncertain. V lost 7 bases, J lost 9 bases, and 13 bases lay in between. The CDR3 runs 12 residues. CDR1 MDHEN and CDR2 SYDVKM come from the germline V gene. The CDR3 DNA reads TGTGCCAGCATTACAACGGGTTTGCCCCAGCATTTT. This translates into CASITTGLPQHF. Drawing the rest from reference TRBV28 and TRBJ1-5, the complete variable domain is DVKVTQSSRYLVKRTGEKVFLECVQDMDHENMFWYRQDPGLGLRLIYFSYDVKMKEKGDIPEGYSVSREKKERFSLILESASTNQTSMYLCASITTGLPQHFGDGTRLSIL.

The V and J genes are TRBV28 and TRBJ2-3, with 9 bases aligning to TRBD1. The germline V gene has CDR1 MDHEN and CDR2 SYDVKM. CDR3 length: 14 residues. V shed 8 bases, J shed 4 bases, and the junction held 7 bases outside the gene matches. The CDR3 region is CASLGQGWSDTQYF. In DNA, the CDR3 is TGTGCCAGCCTCGGACAGGGGTGGTCAGATACGCAGTATTTT. Full variable domain (missing parts from reference TRBV28 and TRBJ2-3): DVKVTQSSRYLVKRTGEKVFLECVQDMDHENMFWYRQDPGLGLRLIYFSYDVKMKEKGDIPEGYSVSREKKERFSLILESASTNQTSMYLCASLGQGWSDTQYFGPGTRLTVL.